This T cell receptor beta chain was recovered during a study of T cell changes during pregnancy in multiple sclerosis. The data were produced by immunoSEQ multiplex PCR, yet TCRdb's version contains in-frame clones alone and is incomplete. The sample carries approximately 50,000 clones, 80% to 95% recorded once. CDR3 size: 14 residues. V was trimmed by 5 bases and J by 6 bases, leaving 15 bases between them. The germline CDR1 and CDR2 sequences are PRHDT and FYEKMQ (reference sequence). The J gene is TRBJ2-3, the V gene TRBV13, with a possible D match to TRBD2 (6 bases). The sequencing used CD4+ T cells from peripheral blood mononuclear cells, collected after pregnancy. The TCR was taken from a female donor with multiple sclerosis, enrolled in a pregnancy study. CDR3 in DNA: TGTGCCAGCAGCCCGGGATTTGGGGGGGATACGCAGTATTTT. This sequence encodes CASSPGFGGDTQYF.